The 27 T cell receptor beta chains presented below share a single source sample, sequenced in a study of PD-L1 blockade in urothelial cancer. The time point denotes: pretreatment peripheral blood. TCRdb keeps only in-frame clones here, not all; method: immunoSEQ multiplex PCR. The table records 95,000 or so clones, over 75% of them present only once. The starting material was PBMCs, obtained around atezolizumab (anti-PD-L1) treatment. The receptors come from a man aged 60 to 75 with urothelial cancer.

This rearrangement joins TRBV11-2 to TRBJ2-7; 8 bases map to TRBD2. Germline trimming cut 7 bases from V and 2 bases from J; bases unmatched to any gene: 10. The CDR3 runs 15 residues. CDR1 SGHAT and CDR2 FQNNGV come from the germline V gene. CDR3 nucleotides: TGTGCCAGCACCCTCCGACCGGGGGGGCCCTACGAGCAGTACTTC. Protein product: CASTLRPGGPYEQYF.

The V call is TRBV7-9, the J call TRBJ1-4, with TRBD1 identical over 10 bases. The CDR3 is 14 amino acids. Germline V gene lookup returns CDR1 SEHNR and CDR2 FQNEAQ (reference sequence). V lost 5 bases to trimming and J lost 14 bases; unmatched junction nucleotides: 11. The CDR3 region is CASSAWTGGVSLFF. The CDR3 DNA reads TGTGCCAGCAGCGCCTGGACAGGGGGAGTATCCCTGTTTTTT.

The gene calls are TRBV21-1 and TRBJ1-2; the table's D call, TRBD1, has no DNA check behind it. TRBV21-1 is a listed pseudogene. CDR3 length equals 15 residues. The CDR3 reads CASSKIRTANYGYTF. The CDR3 region has the DNA TGTGCCAGCAGCAAAATACGGACAGCCAACTATGGCTACACCTTC.

This rearrangement joins TRBV4-1 to TRBJ2-5, with 9 positions matching TRBD2. The CDR3 runs 17 residues. After removal of 4 bases from V and 4 bases from J, the junction contained 13 bases not matched to a gene. Germline V gives CDR1 MGHRA, CDR2 YSYEKL. CDR3 sequence (DNA): TGCGCCAGCAGCCTATCGCGGACCGGGACTAGCTCAGAGACCCAGTACTTC. Its translation is CASSLSRTGTSSETQYF.

The rearrangement uses TRBV5-6 and TRBJ2-3; possible D gene TRBD2, 6 bases. V dropped 0 bases and J dropped 5 bases, with 16 bases sitting between them. The CDR3 length is 16 residues. Germline V CDR1 and CDR2: SGHDT, YYEEEE. The DNA for the CDR3 is TGTGCCAGCAGCTTGGCCAACCGGGAGCGCATAGATACGCAGTATTTT. It translates to CASSLANRERIDTQYF.

The DNA of the CDR3 is TGCGCCAGCAGCCAAGATATCAGAGATACGCAGTATTTT. Protein product: CASSQDIRDTQYF. V gene TRBV4-3 combines with J gene TRBJ2-3; D ambiguous. V was trimmed by 0 bases and J by 5 bases, leaving 6 bases between them. CDR3 length: 13 residues. CDR1 is LGHNA, CDR2 YSLEER, per germline.

This chain joins TRBV6-5 and TRBJ2-5; D might be TRBD2 (5 bases). Germline V gene sequence: CDR1 MNHEY, CDR2 SVGAGI. With 1 base removed from V and 5 bases from J, the gap between germline ends came to 11 bases. The CDR3 sequence is 14 residues long. Written as DNA, the CDR3 is TGTGCCAGCAGTTACTTCGGGGTTGGGGAGACCCAGTACTTC. Translating gives CASSYFGVGETQYF.

This clone came up once. This chain links TRBV4-3 with TRBJ1-3, with D possibly being TRBD1 (6 bases). The CDR3 runs to 15 residues. Germline loops: CDR1 LGHNA, CDR2 YSLEER. V was cut by 0 bases and J by 4 bases, with 10 bases left in between. CDR3 DNA sequence: TGCGCCAGCAGCCAAGATCAGGGGACCGGAAACACCATATATTTT. Protein product: CASSQDQGTGNTIYF.

The V and J genes are TRBV27 and TRBJ1-4; maybe TRBD1 (5 bases). The CDR3 has 15 residues. Trimming cost V 3 bases and J 5 bases, with 13 bases left between them. Germline-derived CDR1 and CDR2 are MNHEY and SMNVEV (reference sequence). This CDR3 is CASSFLGGGNEKLFF. The CDR3 DNA reads TGTGCCAGCAGTTTCTTGGGGGGAGGAAATGAAAAACTGTTTTTT.

This rearrangement joins TRBV2 to TRBJ2-7; 7 nucleotides line up with TRBD2. Trimming took 5 bases from V and 6 from J; bases not matched to a gene: 10. The CDR3 spans 14 residues. Looked up from germline, CDR1 is SNHLY and CDR2 is FYNNEI. CDR3 protein: CASSLGGPFVEQYF. The CDR3 DNA reads as TGTGCCAGCAGTCTGGGAGGGCCGTTCGTCGAGCAGTACTTC. Looking up the rest from reference TRBV2 and TRBJ2-7 gives the full variable domain: EPEVTQTPSHQVTQMGQEVILRCVPISNHLYFYWYRQILGQKVEFLVSFYNNEISEKSEIFDDQFSVERPDGSNFTLKIRSTKLEDSAMYFCASSLGGPFVEQYFGPGTRLTVT.

This chain links TRBV6-5 with TRBJ1-6; D perhaps matches TRBD1 (5 bases). Trimming took 5 bases from V and 7 from J, leaving 12 bases between them. Per germline, CDR1 MNHEY and CDR2 SVGAGI. The CDR3 covers 14 residues. CDR3 residues: CASSLRAGNSPLHF. For the CDR3, the DNA is TGTGCCAGCAGTCTCAGGGCGGGGAATTCACCCCTCCACTTT.

This chain joins TRBV7-3 and TRBJ2-1, with TRBD2 matching 12 bases. V was pared by 2 bases and J by 7 bases, with 6 bases of the junction left unmatched. The CDR3 totals 16 residues. Germline V gives CDR1 SGHTA, CDR2 FQGTGA. CDR3 nucleotides: TGTGCCAGCAGCTTAGCTAGCGGGAGGGCCACGAATGAGCAGTTCTTC. This encodes CASSLASGRATNEQFF. The variable domain in full, completed from reference TRBV7-3 and TRBJ2-1, reads GAGVSQTPSNKVTEKGKYVELRCDPISGHTALYWYRQSLGQGPEFLIYFQGTGAADDSGLPNDRFFAVRPEGSVSTLKIQRTERGDSAVYLCASSLASGRATNEQFFGPGTRLTVL.

CDR3 bases: TGTGCCAGCAACCCCAGTACAGGTTCCGGTGAGCAGTTCTTC. Its translation is CASNPSTGSGEQFF. The chain employs TRBV6-1 and TRBJ2-1, with D perhaps matching TRBD1 (5 bases). Germline values: CDR1 MNHNS, CDR2 SASEGT. V lost 7 bases and J 9 bases, leaving 19 bases between the germline ends. The CDR3 is made up of 14 amino acids.

The V and J genes are TRBV10-1 and TRBJ2-1, with TRBD2 matching over 7 bases. The V gene's germline CDR1 is WNHNN and CDR2 SYGVQD (reference sequence). Unmatched junction bases numbered 13, after V lost 4 bases and J lost 7 bases. The CDR3 runs to 16 residues. This chain's CDR3 is CASSGFVGGPGNEQFF. CDR3 DNA sequence: TGCGCCAGCAGTGGGTTTGTGGGAGGGCCCGGGAATGAGCAGTTCTTC.

The chain joins TRBV7-8 to TRBJ1-2; D is undetermined. The germline V and J ends were trimmed by 1 base and 4 bases, with 10 bases remaining between them. Germline V gene lookup returns CDR1 SGHVS and CDR2 FQNEAQ. The CDR3 is made up of 14 amino acids. CDR3 amino acids: CASSLGFSSYGYTF. The CDR3 DNA is TGTGCCAGCAGCTTAGGATTTTCCAGCTATGGCTACACCTTC.

With respect to this clone: The same CDR3 can be traced to other DNA sequences in this sample. This chain connects TRBV7-6 to TRBJ1-4, with TRBD1 matching over 8 bases. V shed 5 bases, J shed 7 bases, and the junction held 6 bases outside the gene matches. CDR3 length: 14 residues. Germline CDR1 SGHVS, CDR2 FNYEAQ. The CDR3 nucleotides read TGTGCCAGCAGCCCAGGACAGGGAGGTGAAAAACTGTTTTTT. This sequence encodes CASSPGQGGEKLFF. The full variable domain, rest sourced from reference TRBV7-6 and TRBJ1-4, is GAGVSQSPRYKVTKRGQDVALRCDPISGHVSLYWYRQALGQGPEFLTYFNYEAQQDKSGLPNDRFSAERPEGSISTLTIQRTEQRDSAMYRCASSPGQGGEKLFFGSGTQLSVL.

V usage is TRBV12-5 and J usage is TRBJ1-2; no definite D call. The V gene's germline CDR1 is LGHNT and CDR2 FRNRAP. This CDR3 region has 14 residues. The V end was cut by 3 bases, the J end by 4 bases, with 12 bases between. The CDR3 protein is CASGLSSVSYGYTF. CDR3 nucleotide sequence: TGTGCTAGTGGTTTATCGTCCGTTAGCTATGGCTACACCTTC.

V is TRBV7-2 and J is TRBJ2-5; 10 positions match TRBD2. The CDR3 loop spans 16 amino acids. The J segment lost 5 bases and the V segment lost 0 bases, leaving 6 bases of the junction unmatched. CDR1 is SGHTA and CDR2 is FQGNSA in the germline V gene. CDR3 sequence reads: CASSLAGAGGRETQYF. As DNA, the CDR3 is TGTGCCAGCAGCTTAGCGGGAGCGGGGGGGCGGGAGACCCAGTACTTC.

This chain links TRBV7-3 with TRBJ1-1; TRBD1 might be the D (5 bases). In germline, CDR1 is SGHTA, CDR2 FQGTGA. V was shortened by 5 bases and J by 0 bases, with 13 bases between the two germline ends. The CDR3 covers 15 residues. CDR3 sequence (DNA): TGTGCCAGCAGCGAGCAGCCGGGGGTGAACACTGAAGCTTTCTTT. Protein sequence: CASSEQPGVNTEAFF.

V usage is TRBV28 and J usage is TRBJ2-1; 8 nucleotides agree with TRBD2. Germline loops: CDR1 MDHEN, CDR2 SYDVKM. Trimming at V came to 6 bases and at J to 6 bases, leaving 7 bases not matched to a gene. There are 14 residues in the CDR3. This CDR3 reads CASSLQLAVNEQFF. As DNA, the CDR3 is TGTGCCAGCAGCCTGCAACTAGCGGTCAATGAGCAGTTCTTC.

The chain combines TRBV29-1 with TRBJ2-2; tentatively, D is TRBD2 (5 bases). The germline V and J ends were trimmed by 7 bases and 7 bases, with 13 bases remaining between them. This CDR3 comprises 12 residues. Germline lookup yields CDR1 SQVTM and CDR2 ANQGSEA. The chain's CDR3 is CSALGAVGELFF. CDR3 sequence (DNA): TGCAGCGCACTAGGAGCTGTCGGGGAGCTGTTTTTT.

V is TRBV7-2 and J is TRBJ1-6, with D perhaps TRBD1 (5 bases). Per germline, CDR1 SGHTA and CDR2 FQGNSA. This CDR3 region has 16 residues. Deletions cut 1 base from V and 4 bases from J, with 11 bases between. CDR3: CASSLGTQHYNSPLHF. The DNA of the CDR3 is TGTGCCAGCAGCTTAGGGACACAGCATTATAATTCACCCCTCCACTTT.

The V gene is TRBV28, the J gene TRBJ2-1, with 7 nucleotides matching TRBD2. With 7 bases clipped from V and 4 bases from J, the junction kept 7 bases outside the gene matches. The CDR3 spans 14 residues. Germline loops: CDR1 MDHEN, CDR2 SYDVKM. In DNA form, the CDR3 reads TGTGCCAGCACCCGTCCGGGAGGATACAATGAGCAGTTCTTC. This encodes CASTRPGGYNEQFF.

The chain recombines TRBV5-4 with TRBJ2-5; 10 nucleotides match TRBD2. After removal of 4 bases from V and 5 bases from J, the junction contained 5 bases not matched to a gene. The CDR3 runs to 14 residues. Germline V lookup: CDR1 SGHNT, CDR2 YYREEE (reference sequence). CDR3 sequence: CASSLSGGWETQYF. In DNA, the CDR3 is TGTGCCAGCAGCCTTAGCGGGGGGTGGGAGACCCAGTACTTC.

This clone has just one count. The V call is TRBV5-1, the J call TRBJ2-1; D might be TRBD2 (6 bases). V shed 4 bases and J shed 4 bases, with 15 bases lying between them. Germline-derived CDR1 and CDR2 are SGHRS and YFSETQ. This CDR3 is built from 15 residues. The CDR3 loop reads CASSPSAEGYNEQFF. The DNA for the CDR3 is TGCGCCAGCAGCCCCTCGGCGGAGGGATACAATGAGCAGTTCTTC.

V is TRBV28 and J is TRBJ2-4; 11 positions match TRBD1. Germline V CDR1 and CDR2: MDHEN, SYDVKM. The CDR3 loop spans 14 amino acids. V dropped 4 bases and J dropped 6; count of bases not matched to a gene: 2. The CDR3 DNA follows: TGTGCCAGCAGTTCTGGGACAGGGGGAAACATTCAGTACTTC. Translating gives CASSSGTGGNIQYF.

The CDR3 here is CASSPRGQSNEKLFF. The CDR3 DNA reads as TGTGCCAGCAGCCCTCGGGGACAATCCAATGAAAAACTGTTTTTT. The chain carries TRBV7-9 and TRBJ1-4; maybe TRBD1 (6 bases). The germline gives CDR1 SEHNR, CDR2 FQNEAQ (reference sequence). V lost 5 bases to trimming and J lost 5 bases, with 15 bases between them. The CDR3 extends over 15 amino acids. Variable domain in full (rest from reference TRBV7-9 and TRBJ1-4): DTGVSQNPRHKITKRGQNVTFRCDPISEHNRLYWYRQTLGQGPEFLTYFQNEAQLEKSRLLSDRFSAERPKGSFSTLEIQRTEQGDSAMYLCASSPRGQSNEKLFFGSGTQLSVL.